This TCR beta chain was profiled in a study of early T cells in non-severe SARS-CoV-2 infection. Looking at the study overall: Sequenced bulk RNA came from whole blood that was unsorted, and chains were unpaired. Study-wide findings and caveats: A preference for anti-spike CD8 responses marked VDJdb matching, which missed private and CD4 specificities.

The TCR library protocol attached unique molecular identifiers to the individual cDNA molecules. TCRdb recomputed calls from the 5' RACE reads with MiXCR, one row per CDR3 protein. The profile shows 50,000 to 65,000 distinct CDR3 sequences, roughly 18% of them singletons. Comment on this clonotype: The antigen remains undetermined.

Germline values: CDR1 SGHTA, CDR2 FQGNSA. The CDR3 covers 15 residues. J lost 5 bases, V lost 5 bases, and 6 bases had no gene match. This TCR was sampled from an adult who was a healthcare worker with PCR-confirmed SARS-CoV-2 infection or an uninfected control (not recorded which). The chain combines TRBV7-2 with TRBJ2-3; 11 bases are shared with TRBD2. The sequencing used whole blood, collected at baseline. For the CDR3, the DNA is TGTGCCAGCAGCAAACTAGCGGGGGCGGTAGATACGCAGTATTTT. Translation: CASSKLAGAVDTQYF.